This entry features one T cell receptor (beta chain) sequence. The data were produced by immunoSEQ multiplex PCR, yet TCRdb's version contains in-frame clones alone and is incomplete. Here the sample spans about 2,200 clones, less than 30% being singletons. Irradiated stimulators labeled with violet dye, about 200,000 in number, were plated with about 200,000 CFSE-labeled responders. The data were taken from a study of graft-versus-host responses after intestinal transplantation. Germline assignment: CDR1 LNHDA and CDR2 SQIVND (reference sequence). Trimming pared 7 bases from V and 4 bases from J, leaving 16 bases between. CDR3 length equals 14 residues.

This specimen was alloreactive CD8+ T cells from a mixed lymphocyte reaction culture, taken before transplantation. The subset is: CFSE-low proliferating T cells sorted from roughly six-day pre-transplant mixed lymphocyte reaction (GvH or HvG direction). The sequence was collected from a human patient who was an organ donor for intestinal transplantation. The rearrangement links TRBV19 to TRBJ1-2; D is unclear. In DNA form, the CDR3 reads TGTGCCAGTACTGAGGCCCAGCTCTCCTATGGCTACACCTTC. The encoded protein is CASTEAQLSYGYTF.